Listed below are T cell receptor beta chains from one sample, sequenced in a study of T and B cells in COVID-19 patients. TCRdb recomputed calls from the multiplex PCR reads with MiXCR, one row per CDR3 protein. The table has fewer than 9,500 distinct CDR3 sequences, approximately 33% seen once; the top ten hold around a fifth. The sequenced material came from blood. Receptor source: a human donor who had recovered from COVID-19. CDR3s include the opening cysteine and the closing phenylalanine or tryptophan. Fields, in order: V gene, J gene, D gene, clone size, CDR3 DNA, CDR3 protein. D genes are given only for firm matches. Part of the rows lack a size; the others show once, few, many or a class for expanded clones.

TRBV14	TRBJ1-2	TRBD1	-	TGTGCCAGCAGCCTCAAACAGGGGACTAACTATGGCTACACCTTC	CASSLKQGTNYGYTF
TRBV10-3	TRBJ2-7	TRBD1	few	TGTGCCATCAGTGGGGGGACAGGGGCAAACTACGAGCAGTACTTC	CAISGGTGANYEQYF
TRBV5-4	TRBJ2-5	-	-	TGTGCCAGCAGCCCCGAGAGGGGCGGGGAGACCCAGTACTTC	CASSPERGGETQYF
TRBV7-6	TRBJ1-4	TRBD1	-	TGTGCCAGCAGCTCCCAGGGGGCCCCTAATGAAAAACTGTTTTTT	CASSSQGAPNEKLFF
TRBV24-1	TRBJ2-2	-	large	TGTGCCACCAGTGATCCCGGACGGGGTACAACCGGGGAGCTGTTTTTT	CATSDPGRGTTGELFF
TRBV20-1	TRBJ2-7	TRBD1	-	TGCAGTGCTAGAGGGGGACGACAGGGGTACTACGAGCAGTACTTC	CSARGGRQGYYEQYF
TRBV24-1	TRBJ2-5	TRBD2	-	TGTGCCACCAGTGTCCCGGGGGGTCAAGAGACCCAGTACTTC	CATSVPGGQETQYF
TRBV24-1	TRBJ2-7	-	-	TGTGCCACCAGTGATTTCGACGAGCAGTACTTC	CATSDFDEQYF
TRBV5-1	TRBJ2-3	-	-	TGCGCCAGCAGCTCGACGGGGCACATCACAGATACGCAGTATTTT	CASSSTGHITDTQYF
TRBV7-2	TRBJ2-2	-	-	TGTGCCAGCAGCTCCTGGTTTGACACCGGGGAGCTGTTTTTT	CASSSWFDTGELFF
TRBV12-3/TRBV12-4	TRBJ1-2	-	-	TGTGCCAGCAGTTTTAGGGGGGGATCGGCTGGCTACACCTTC	CASSFRGGSAGYTF
TRBV15	TRBJ2-7	-	medium-sized	TGTGCCACCAGCAGAGAGGGAGTCGACTACGAGCAGTACTTC	CATSREGVDYEQYF
TRBV7-6	TRBJ2-7	TRBD1	-	TGTGCCAGCAGCCCAAATGTCCCAGGGGGACCCCTAGACGAGCAGTACTTC	CASSPNVPGGPLDEQYF
TRBV20-1	TRBJ1-1	-	-	TGCAGTGCTATGCAGGGCTACACTGAAGCTTTCTTT	CSAMQGYTEAFF
TRBV5-1	TRBJ2-1	TRBD1	-	TGCGCCAGCAGCCTACAGGGGAGCTCCTACAATGAGCAGTTCTTC	CASSLQGSSYNEQFF
TRBV12-3/TRBV12-4	TRBJ2-1	TRBD1	-	TGTGCCAGCCTAGGACAGGGGGTACGTGAGCAGTTCTTC	CASLGQGVREQFF
TRBV6-1	TRBJ1-2	-	-	TGTGCCAGCAGTCTTCATGAAGGGGCCGCTAACTATGGCTACACCTTC	CASSLHEGAANYGYTF
TRBV18	TRBJ2-1	-	medium-sized	TGTGCCAGCTCCGCCGACAGGAGTTACAATGAGCAGTTCTTC	CASSADRSYNEQFF
TRBV6-2/TRBV6-3	TRBJ2-1	TRBD2	-	TGTGCCAGCACTAGCGGGGATTTCGCAAATGAGCAGTTCTTC	CASTSGDFANEQFF
TRBV6-6	TRBJ1-6	-	-	TGTGCCAGCGGAGAAGCACGGTATAATTCACCCCTCCACTTT	CASGEARYNSPLHF
TRBV30	TRBJ1-5	TRBD1	-	TGTGCCTGGAGTACTCCGGGACAGGCGGGGAATCAGCCCCAGCATTTT	CAWSTPGQAGNQPQHF
TRBV5-6	TRBJ1-6	-	medium-sized	TGTGCCAGCAGCTTGGCGGGGGTTGATAATTCACCCCTCCACTTT	CASSLAGVDNSPLHF
TRBV27	TRBJ1-4	-	medium-sized	TGTGCCAGCCGACTCGGCTCAGGGGCAACTAATGAAAAACTGTTTTTT	CASRLGSGATNEKLFF
TRBV24-1	TRBJ2-7	TRBD1	-	TGTGCCACCAGTGACCCTGGGACAGGGAAGCAGAAAGGCTACGAGCAGTACTTC	CATSDPGTGKQKGYEQYF
TRBV5-5	TRBJ2-3	-	medium-sized	TGTGCCAGCAGCCGAGACTATAGCACAGATACGCAGTATTTT	CASSRDYSTDTQYF
TRBV11-2	TRBJ2-6	-	-	TGTGCCAGCAGCCAAGTCGGAACGGGACCTGGGGCCAACGTCCTGACTTTC	CASSQVGTGPGANVLTF
TRBV18	TRBJ2-5	-	few	TGTGCCAGCTCACCTTCCCCAGAGACCCAGTACTTC	CASSPSPETQYF
TRBV20-1	TRBJ1-1	-	few	TGCAGTGCTAGCCCGACATTTTGGGACACTGAAGCTTTCTTT	CSASPTFWDTEAFF
TRBV18	TRBJ2-4	TRBD1	medium-sized	TGTGCCAGCTCACCACTCCAGGGGGCGTCGGACATTCAGTACTTC	CASSPLQGASDIQYF
TRBV5-1	TRBJ2-2	-	-	TGCGCCAGCAGCCCCCTAGGAGGGGCGGAGCTGTTTTTT	CASSPLGGAELFF
TRBV5-1	TRBJ1-2	-	-	TGCGCCAGCAGCAAGGGCGGACAGCTGATTGAAGCTAACTATGGCTACACCTTC	CASSKGGQLIEANYGYTF
TRBV2	TRBJ2-1	TRBD2	-	TGTGCCAGCAGTGAACCGGCCCGGGTACTAGCGGGGAGTTACTCCTACAATGAGCAGTTCTTC	CASSEPARVLAGSYSYNEQFF
TRBV12-3/TRBV12-4	TRBJ2-4	TRBD2	-	TGTGCCAGCAGTGCGGGACTAGCGGGGCCCGCCAAAAACATTCAGTACTTC	CASSAGLAGPAKNIQYF
TRBV6-5	TRBJ2-7	-	medium-sized	TGTGCCAGCAACCGGGGGGCCCGCTCCTACGAGCAGTACTTC	CASNRGARSYEQYF
TRBV18	TRBJ1-1	-	few	TGTGCCAGCTCACAACGAGGCCGTAACACTGAAGCTTTCTTT	CASSQRGRNTEAFF
TRBV6-4	TRBJ2-2	-	few	TGTGCCAGCAGCAATAGGTGGCCCGAAAACACCGGGGAGCTGTTTTTT	CASSNRWPENTGELFF
TRBV7-6	TRBJ2-7	-	once	TGTGCCAGCAGCTTAGTATGGGGGGCGGCCTACGAGCAGTACTTC	CASSLVWGAAYEQYF
TRBV29-1	TRBJ1-1	-	medium-sized	TGCAGCGTTCAGGTAACGGGTACCAACACTGAAGCTTTCTTT	CSVQVTGTNTEAFF
TRBV27	TRBJ2-2	-	medium-sized	TGTGCCAGCACCCGGGAAGGTGCCACCGGGGAGCTGTTTTTT	CASTREGATGELFF
TRBV19	TRBJ1-5	-	medium-sized	TGTGCCAGTAGGCCGGGACTTAGGAATCAGCCCCAGCATTTT	CASRPGLRNQPQHF
TRBV7-9	TRBJ2-2	-	-	TGTGCCAGCACCAAAAGGTTGAACACCGGGGAGCTGTTTTTT	CASTKRLNTGELFF
TRBV6-1	TRBJ1-6	-	few	TGTGCCAGCAGTGACCAAGGTTACGGAATCAATTCACCCCTCCACTTT	CASSDQGYGINSPLHF
TRBV7-3	TRBJ2-1	-	-	TGTGCCAGCAGCCCCTCTCGTCTAGCAAGTTTAAATGAGCAGTTCTTC	CASSPSRLASLNEQFF
TRBV27	TRBJ1-3	TRBD1	few	TGTGCCAGCAGTCACCAGACAGGGGGCCAACTGAGGAATGGAAACACCATATATTTT	CASSHQTGGQLRNGNTIYF
TRBV13	TRBJ2-1	-	medium-sized	TGTGCCAGCAGCTTAGGACGGGGCTCGCAGTTCTTC	CASSLGRGSQFF
TRBV4-3	TRBJ2-2	-	few	TGCGCCAGCAGCCAAACCGGGACAAGACCCACCGGGGAGCTGTTTTTT	CASSQTGTRPTGELFF
TRBV20-1	TRBJ1-2	-	-	TGCAGTGCTAGAGTACAGGGAAATGGCTACACCTTC	CSARVQGNGYTF
TRBV15	TRBJ2-1	-	once	TGTGCCACCAGCAGAGAAGGGGTCGGGCCGTGGGATGAGCAGTTCTTC	CATSREGVGPWDEQFF
TRBV29-1	TRBJ1-5	-	-	TGCAGCGTAGGCGGGGGGGGTAGCAATCAGCACCAGCATTTT	CSVGGGGSNQHQHF
TRBV5-6	TRBJ1-4	-	medium-sized	TGTGCCAGCAGCTTGGAGGGTAGTACTAATGAAAAACTGTTTTTT	CASSLEGSTNEKLFF
TRBV6-5	TRBJ2-1	TRBD1	once	TGTGCCAGCACAAACCAGGGGGCTCAGTACAATGAGCAGTTCTTC	CASTNQGAQYNEQFF
TRBV12-3/TRBV12-4	TRBJ1-5	-	-	TGTGCCAGCAGTTGGGGCCCGAATCAGCCCCAGCATTTT	CASSWGPNQPQHF
TRBV27	TRBJ2-7	-	medium-sized	TGTGCCAGCAGTTTACGGGACACTGTTTCCGAGCAGTACTTC	CASSLRDTVSEQYF
TRBV6-5	TRBJ1-2	-	-	TGTGCCAGCAGTGAGGGGCTGTATACTGGCTACACCTTC	CASSEGLYTGYTF
TRBV6-1	TRBJ1-2	-	-	TGTGCCATCAGTGGCTCCCGGCGGGGTGTGCCCCATGGCTACACCTTC	CAISGSRRGVPHGYTF
TRBV6-2/TRBV6-3	TRBJ2-7	TRBD1	-	TGTGCCAGCAATACCCGGACAGGCTCCTACGAGCAGTACTTC	CASNTRTGSYEQYF
TRBV6-1	TRBJ2-3	-	medium-sized	TGTGCCAGCACCGATGGGGGAGCGACAGATACGCAGTATTTT	CASTDGGATDTQYF
TRBV6-2/TRBV6-3	TRBJ1-2	-	-	TGTGCCAGCAGACGATCCAGTAACTATGGCTACACCTTC	CASRRSSNYGYTF
TRBV15	TRBJ1-3	TRBD1	medium-sized	TGTGCCACCAGCGACACGTCAGAATTAGGGACAGACAACGGAAACACCATATATTTT	CATSDTSELGTDNGNTIYF